Listed here are 26 T cell receptor beta chains from one sample, sequenced in a study of blood T cell repertoires in COVID-19. Measured with immunoSEQ multiplex PCR; TCRdb has only the in-frame clones, and not every one. The repertoire holds 30,000 to 35,000 clones, about 87% seen once, with 40% to 50% in the top ten. The sample taken for sequencing was peripheral blood. Receptors originate from a human donor in a cohort sampled during active COVID-19.

In its sample, this clone was seen once. The chain uses TRBV4-3 and TRBJ2-1; 7 bases align to TRBD2. The germline V gene has CDR1 LGHNA and CDR2 YSLEER. CDR3 length: 17 residues. The V gene end was trimmed by 2 bases and the J gene end by 0 bases; junction bases not matched to a gene: 7. Written as DNA, the CDR3 is TGCGCCAGCAGCCAACAGGGACTACCGAGCTCCTACAATGAGCAGTTCTTC. It specifies CASSQQGLPSSYNEQFF.

The chain uses TRBV4-1 and TRBJ2-7, with 9 positions matching TRBD1. This CDR3 has 14 residues. V was pared by 8 bases and J by 9 bases, with 14 bases of the junction left unmatched. Germline CDR1 reads MGHRA; CDR2 reads YSYEKL. As DNA, the CDR3 is TGCGCCAGCGCCGTACCGGGACAGGGCGAAATGCAGTACTTC. Encoded protein: CASAVPGQGEMQYF.

The chain employs TRBV18 and TRBJ2-7, with 9 bases aligning to TRBD1. CDR3 size: 15 residues. The germline V gene has CDR1 KGHSH and CDR2 LQKENI. Trimming removed 3 bases from V and 6 bases from J; junction bases left unmatched: 9. The chain's CDR3 is CASSPSWTGDREQYF. Here the CDR3 DNA reads TGTGCCAGCTCACCTAGCTGGACAGGGGATCGCGAGCAGTACTTC.

This clone was detected only once. The rearrangement uses TRBV7-6 and TRBJ2-2; TRBD1 might be the D (7 bases). This CDR3 spans 14 amino acids. The germline gives CDR1 SGHVS, CDR2 FNYEAQ. The germline V and J ends were trimmed by 4 bases and 5 bases, with 11 bases remaining between them. CDR3 nucleotide sequence: TGTGCCAGCAGCTCCAGGGGGAGGACCGGGGAGCTGTTTTTT. Protein: CASSSRGRTGELFF. Full variable domain (rest looked up from reference TRBV7-6 and TRBJ2-2): GAGVSQSPRYKVTKRGQDVALRCDPISGHVSLYWYRQALGQGPEFLTYFNYEAQQDKSGLPNDRFSAERPEGSISTLTIQRTEQRDSAMYRCASSSRGRTGELFFGEGSRLTVL.

Here the CDR3 reads CASSIGPRQTIYF. The CDR3 bases are TGTGCCAGTAGTATAGGTCCCCGACAGACCATATATTTT. The chain links TRBV19 to TRBJ1-3, with D possibly being TRBD1 (5 bases). The germline gives CDR1 LNHDA, CDR2 SQIVND (reference sequence). The CDR3 totals 13 residues. With 1 base removed from V and 10 bases from J, the gap between germline ends came to 11 bases. Complete variable domain (other parts from reference TRBV19 and TRBJ1-3): DGGITQSPKYLFRKEGQNVTLSCEQNLNHDAMYWYRQDPGQGLRLIYYSQIVNDFQKGDIAEGYSVSREKKESFPLTVTSAQKNPTAFYLCASSIGPRQTIYFGEGSWLTVV.

The chain uses TRBV28 and TRBJ1-1, with TRBD1 matching over 7 bases. Trimming at V came to 6 bases and at J to 7 bases, leaving 8 bases not matched to a gene. The CDR3 has 13 residues. Germline-derived CDR1 and CDR2 are MDHEN and SYDVKM. The CDR3 nucleotides are TGTGCCAGCAGGATTGGAGGGGGCGGTGAAGCTTTCTTT. This translates into CASRIGGGGEAFF. The entire variable domain, with the rest obtained from reference TRBV28 and TRBJ1-1, is as follows: DVKVTQSSRYLVKRTGEKVFLECVQDMDHENMFWYRQDPGLGLRLIYFSYDVKMKEKGDIPEGYSVSREKKERFSLILESASTNQTSMYLCASRIGGGGEAFFGQGTRLTVV.

V and J are TRBV7-2 and TRBJ2-2, with 7 bases matching TRBD1. This CDR3 has 15 amino acids. The V and J ends lost 5 bases and 0 bases, in that order; junction bases with no gene match: 3. Looked up from germline, CDR1 is SGHTA and CDR2 is FQGNSA. The CDR3 region has the DNA TGTGCCAGCAGCGAGGGACAGCCGAACACCGGGGAGCTGTTTTTT. It is translated as CASSEGQPNTGELFF. Combining the CDR3 with reference TRBV7-2 and TRBJ2-2 gives the whole variable domain GAGVSQSPSNKVTEKGKDVELRCDPISGHTALYWYRQSLGQGLEFLIYFQGNSAPDKSGLPSDRFSAERTGGSVSTLTIQRTQQEDSAVYLCASSEGQPNTGELFFGEGSRLTVL.

This clone has only a few counts. The rearrangement links TRBV28 to TRBJ1-5; no reliable D call. There are 15 residues in the CDR3. The germline CDR1 and CDR2 sequences are MDHEN and SYDVKM. Trimming stripped 5 bases from V and 4 bases from J, with 15 bases between. The CDR3 here is CASSPGGVANQPQHF. Here the CDR3 DNA reads TGTGCCAGCAGTCCCGGTGGAGTCGCAAATCAGCCCCAGCATTTT.

This clone is a singleton in its sample. This chain joins TRBV14 and TRBJ2-5, with D possibly being TRBD1 (6 bases). The germline gives CDR1 SGHDN, CDR2 FVKESK. Trimming shortened V by 4 bases and J by 2 bases, and 11 bases separated the two germline ends. There are 14 residues in the CDR3. This chain's CDR3 is CASSLLDSQETQYF. For the CDR3, the DNA is TGTGCCAGCAGCCTATTGGACAGTCAAGAGACCCAGTACTTC.

The chain recombines TRBV18 with TRBJ2-7, with 7 bases matching TRBD1. Germline trimming cut 4 bases from V and 3 bases from J; bases unmatched to any gene: 6. Germline values: CDR1 KGHSH, CDR2 LQKENI. This CDR3 comprises 14 residues. The CDR3 here is CASSRRTGSYEQYF. CDR3 bases: TGTGCCAGCTCACGCCGGACAGGAAGCTACGAGCAGTACTTC.

The chain combines TRBV23-1 with TRBJ1-2; 7 nucleotides match TRBD1. TRBV23-1 is an open reading frame, and its role is uncertain. Trimming at V came to 0 bases and at J to 4 bases, leaving 5 bases not matched to a gene. This CDR3 has 15 residues. The DNA for the CDR3 is TGCGCCAGCAGTCAATCGGACAGACAGGGCTATGGCTACACCTTC. Translated, it gives CASSQSDRQGYGYTF.

V and J are TRBV19 and TRBJ1-4; TRBD1 matches 7 bases. CDR1 is LNHDA and CDR2 is SQIVND in the germline V gene (reference sequence). The V gene end was trimmed by 5 bases and the J gene end by 5 bases; junction bases not matched to a gene: 8. The CDR3 sequence is 15 residues long. The CDR3, as DNA: TGTGCCAGTAGTTCGACGGGACAGCACAATGAAAAACTGTTTTTT. It specifies CASSSTGQHNEKLFF.

CDR3 region: CASSETDNEQFF. Written as DNA, the CDR3 is TGTGCCAGCAGTGAAACAGACAATGAGCAGTTCTTC. The rearrangement joins TRBV28 to TRBJ2-1; no reliable D call. The V gene's germline CDR1 is MDHEN and CDR2 SYDVKM. The germline V and J ends were trimmed by 5 bases and 5 bases, with 7 bases remaining between them. This CDR3 is built from 12 residues.

This chain connects TRBV19 to TRBJ2-7; no clear D gene. The CDR3 is 14 amino acids. V lost 3 bases and J 0 bases, leaving 9 bases between the germline ends. CDR1 and CDR2 from the germline V gene are LNHDA and SQIVND (reference sequence). In nucleotides, the CDR3 is TGTGCCAGTAGTATTACCCCGAGCTCCTACGAGCAGTACTTC. This encodes CASSITPSSYEQYF. The variable domain in full, with the rest retrieved from reference TRBV19 and TRBJ2-7, is DGGITQSPKYLFRKEGQNVTLSCEQNLNHDAMYWYRQDPGQGLRLIYYSQIVNDFQKGDIAEGYSVSREKKESFPLTVTSAQKNPTAFYLCASSITPSSYEQYFGPGTRLTVT.

The chain has TRBV6-5 and TRBJ2-5; TRBD2 aligns across 15 bases. The CDR3 is 16 residues long. V lost 2 bases and J lost 2; bases outside the gene matches: 0. CDR1 is MNHEY and CDR2 is SVGAGI in the germline V gene. The CDR3 sequence is CASSYGLAGGQETQYF. CDR3 nucleotide sequence: TGTGCCAGCAGTTACGGACTAGCGGGGGGGCAAGAGACCCAGTACTTC.

The chain joins TRBV7-2 to TRBJ1-5; the D gene is possibly TRBD1 (6 bases). The germline CDR1 and CDR2 sequences are SGHTA and FQGNSA. The CDR3 totals 16 residues. Trimming cost V 4 bases and J 0 bases, with 13 bases left between them. Here the CDR3 DNA reads TGTGCCAGCAGCTACGGACAGCTTTATAGCAATCAGCCCCAGCATTTT. Its protein product is CASSYGQLYSNQPQHF. Variable domain in full (rest from reference TRBV7-2 and TRBJ1-5): GAGVSQSPSNKVTEKGKDVELRCDPISGHTALYWYRQSLGQGLEFLIYFQGNSAPDKSGLPSDRFSAERTGGSVSTLTIQRTQQEDSAVYLCASSYGQLYSNQPQHFGDGTRLSIL.

This chain joins TRBV7-6 and TRBJ1-4; a weak D match, TRBD1 (6 bases). CDR3 size: 16 residues. CDR1 is SGHVS and CDR2 is FNYEAQ in the germline V gene. Trimming removed 3 bases at V and 0 bases at J, with 11 bases between. CDR3 nucleotide sequence: TGTGCCAGCAGCTTGGCGGGGGCTGCAACTAATGAAAAACTGTTTTTT. Its translation is CASSLAGAATNEKLFF.

V usage is TRBV14 and J usage is TRBJ2-2; D ambiguous. Germline lookup yields CDR1 SGHDN and CDR2 FVKESK. This CDR3 spans 13 amino acids. The V gene lost 4 bases and the J gene lost 4 bases, with 7 bases spanning the gap. The CDR3: CASSPQATGELFF. DNA of the CDR3: TGTGCCAGCAGCCCCCAGGCCACCGGGGAGCTGTTTTTT.

The V gene is TRBV7-2, the J gene TRBJ1-1; a weak D match, TRBD1 (6 bases). V dropped 3 bases and J dropped 7 bases, with 15 bases sitting between them. In germline, CDR1 is SGHTA, CDR2 FQGNSA. The CDR3 has 14 residues. The CDR3 loop reads CASSLIGRGGEAFF. The CDR3 DNA reads TGTGCCAGCAGCTTGATAGGCAGAGGGGGTGAAGCTTTCTTT. The full variable domain, its missing parts supplied by reference TRBV7-2 and TRBJ1-1, is GAGVSQSPSNKVTEKGKDVELRCDPISGHTALYWYRQSLGQGLEFLIYFQGNSAPDKSGLPSDRFSAERTGGSVSTLTIQRTQQEDSAVYLCASSLIGRGGEAFFGQGTRLTVV.

This rearrangement joins TRBV7-9 to TRBJ1-2, with 7 bases fitting TRBD1. Germline values: CDR1 SEHNR, CDR2 FQNEAQ (reference sequence). This CDR3 comprises 12 residues. The trim removed 6 bases at V and 5 bases at J, leaving 3 bases unmatched. The CDR3 coding sequence is TGTGCCAGCAGGGGACAGAGTTATGGCTACACCTTC. This gives the protein CASRGQSYGYTF.

The J gene is TRBJ1-2, the V gene TRBV12-3 or TRBV12-4, with D unclear. The V end lost 5 bases, the J end lost 8 bases, and 15 bases lay between the germline ends. The CDR3 length is 13 residues. Written as DNA, the CDR3 is TGTGCCAGCAGTAGTTCGACCCGGCGGGGCTACACCTTC. Translated, it gives CASSSSTRRGYTF.

The chain recombines TRBV19 with TRBJ2-1, with 7 nucleotides matching TRBD2. Germline V CDR1 and CDR2: LNHDA, SQIVND (reference sequence). The V and J ends lost 4 bases and 3 bases, in that order; junction bases with no gene match: 6. CDR3 length equals 15 residues. CDR3 amino acids: CASSRGGVYYNEQFF. The CDR3 region has the DNA TGTGCCAGTAGTAGGGGGGGAGTTTACTACAATGAGCAGTTCTTC.

As DNA, the CDR3 is TGTGCCAGCAGCGGAGGGCCTGGGACAACATCGGATACGCAGTATTTT. As protein: CASSGGPGTTSDTQYF. V and J are TRBV9 and TRBJ2-3; maybe TRBD1 (6 bases). Trimming shortened V by 3 bases and J by 6 bases, and 20 bases separated the two germline ends. The germline V gene has CDR1 SGDLS and CDR2 YYNGEE. CDR3 length: 16 amino acids. The variable domain in full, completed from reference TRBV9 and TRBJ2-3, reads DSGVTQTPKHLITATGQRVTLRCSPRSGDLSVYWYQQSLDQGLQFLIQYYNGEERAKGNILERFSAQQFPDLHSELNLSSLELGDSALYFCASSGGPGTTSDTQYFGPGTRLTVL.

This clone came up once. V gene TRBV4-1 combines with J gene TRBJ1-1, with TRBD1 matching over 7 bases. The germline V gene has CDR1 MGHRA and CDR2 YSYEKL. This CDR3 region has 16 residues. J gave up 2 bases and V 0 bases, and 6 bases lay outside the gene matches. DNA for the CDR3: TGCGCCAGCAGCCAAGAGACGACAGGGATAAACACTGAAGCTTTCTTT. The encoded protein is CASSQETTGINTEAFF.

The gene calls are TRBV23-1 and TRBJ1-1; D remains unclear. TRBV23-1 is identified as an open reading frame with a role that is uncertain. Trimming stripped 7 bases from V and 6 bases from J, with 12 bases between. This CDR3 has 12 amino acids. The CDR3 region has the DNA TGCGCCAGCACGTTCCAACCGGCTGAAGCTTTCTTT. Translation gives CASTFQPAEAFF.

The chain employs TRBV7-3 and TRBJ2-3; 7 bases are shared with TRBD2. Germline V CDR1 and CDR2: SGHTA, FQGTGA. This CDR3 is 15 amino acids long. The ends lost 5 bases at V and 2 bases at J; junction bases unmatched: 7. CDR3 protein: CASSPQGGDTDTQYF. DNA for the CDR3: TGTGCCAGCAGCCCCCAGGGAGGGGACACAGATACGCAGTATTTT.